Detailed here is one TCR beta chain. Trimming cost V 3 bases and J 0 bases, with 6 bases left between them. The CDR3 contains 14 residues. Germline lookup yields CDR1 MDHEN and CDR2 SYDVKM. This specimen belongs to a study of blood T cell repertoires in COVID-19. Here immunoSEQ multiplex PCR was the method, and the copy in TCRdb shows in-frame clones only, minus some. The profile covers about 170,000 clones, with 70% to 90% appearing a single time and approximately 11% taken by the ten largest. The receptor was derived from a woman in her sixties with COVID-19, enrolled during active disease. The sample comprised peripheral blood. The rearrangement links TRBV28 to TRBJ1-5, with D hard to call. The CDR3 region has the DNA TGTGCCAGCAGTTTCGTTAATAGCAATCAGCCCCAGCATTTT. This codes for CASSFVNSNQPQHF.